The 17 T cell receptor beta chains below were found in one sample sequenced in a study of blood T cell repertoires in COVID-19. Some clones are missing from TCRdb's copy, which holds only in-frame ones; the method was immunoSEQ multiplex PCR. The table shows tens of thousands of clones, with about 93% occurring only once. Sample: peripheral blood. The receptors were gathered from an elderly woman with acute or convalescent COVID-19.

The rearrangement uses TRBV4-1 and TRBJ2-2; 12 positions agree with TRBD2. Losses at the gene ends were 0 bases for V and 13 bases for J; bases not matched to a gene: 9. The CDR3 sequence is 16 residues long. The germline V gene has CDR1 MGHRA and CDR2 YSYEKL. CDR3 amino acids: CASSQETLAGGSGLFF. CDR3 in DNA: TGCGCCAGCAGCCAAGAAACCCTAGCGGGGGGGTCAGGGCTGTTTTTT.

The chain links TRBV4-2 to TRBJ2-3, with D unclear. Germline loops: CDR1 LGHNA, CDR2 YNFKEQ. V lost 2 bases and J lost 0, with 9 bases in between. The CDR3 totals 15 residues. CDR3 DNA sequence: TGTGCCAGCAGCCAACTAAGCACTAGCACAGATACGCAGTATTTT. Translated, it gives CASSQLSTSTDTQYF.

This clone was counted once. This chain links TRBV4-1 with TRBJ2-1, with TRBD1 matching over 12 bases. Germline CDR1 MGHRA, CDR2 YSYEKL. Trimming removed 3 bases from V and 4 bases from J; junction bases left unmatched: 1. The CDR3 loop spans 15 amino acids. DNA for the CDR3: TGCGCCAGCAGCCAGGGACAGGGGGCTTACAATGAGCAGTTCTTC. Amino acid sequence: CASSQGQGAYNEQFF.

The chain carries TRBV5-1 and TRBJ2-5, with a tentative D call TRBD1 (6 bases). The V gene's germline CDR1 is SGHRS and CDR2 YFSETQ. Trimming shortened V by 4 bases and J by 7 bases, and 8 bases separated the two germline ends. This CDR3 is built from 11 residues. In DNA form, the CDR3 reads TGCGCCAGCAGCATGACAGGGACCCAGTACTTC. Protein: CASSMTGTQYF.

CDR3: CASSLGSPTEAFF. Written as DNA, the CDR3 is TGTGCCAGCAGTTTAGGCAGTCCCACTGAAGCTTTCTTT. The gene calls are TRBV28 and TRBJ1-1; D call uncertain. The CDR3 consists of 13 residues. Germline values: CDR1 MDHEN, CDR2 SYDVKM. Trimming left V 2 bases short and J 4 bases short, with 8 bases between. Full variable domain (missing parts from reference TRBV28 and TRBJ1-1): DVKVTQSSRYLVKRTGEKVFLECVQDMDHENMFWYRQDPGLGLRLIYFSYDVKMKEKGDIPEGYSVSREKKERFSLILESASTNQTSMYLCASSLGSPTEAFFGQGTRLTVV.

The count of this clone is one. This rearrangement joins TRBV14 to TRBJ2-3, with D tentatively TRBD1 (7 bases). Trimming took 0 bases from V and 5 from J, leaving 15 bases between them. Germline V gene sequence: CDR1 SGHDN, CDR2 FVKESK. The CDR3 is 16 amino acids. CDR3 loop: CASSQETRGAEDTQYF. In nucleotides, the CDR3 is TGTGCCAGCAGCCAAGAGACCAGGGGGGCCGAAGATACGCAGTATTTT.

V is TRBV7-6 and J is TRBJ2-7, with D maybe TRBD1 (6 bases). Per germline, CDR1 SGHVS and CDR2 FNYEAQ. This CDR3 comprises 16 residues. V shed 6 bases and J shed 0 bases, with 18 bases lying between them. The CDR3 is CASRPPSAGDSYEQYF. In DNA, the CDR3 is TGTGCCAGCAGACCCCCGTCAGCAGGGGACTCCTACGAGCAGTACTTC.

The chain joins TRBV29-1 to TRBJ2-1; D gene unclear. Trimming shortened V by 1 base and J by 4 bases, and 5 bases separated the two germline ends. This CDR3 has 12 amino acids. Per germline, CDR1 SQVTM and CDR2 ANQGSEA. CDR3 nucleotides: TGCAGCGTTGAAGCAGGTTACAATGAGCAGTTCTTC. Protein product: CSVEAGYNEQFF.

The chain couples TRBV9 to TRBJ2-1; the match to TRBD2 covers 10 bases. Germline CDR1 is SGDLS and CDR2 is YYNGEE. The CDR3 contains 16 residues. With 0 bases clipped from V and 10 bases from J, the junction kept 10 bases outside the gene matches. The CDR3 is CASSVGLAGAPREQFF. In nucleotides, the CDR3 is TGTGCCAGCAGCGTAGGGCTAGCGGGAGCCCCCAGGGAGCAGTTCTTC.

The chain combines TRBV10-3 with TRBJ2-2; D perhaps matches TRBD1 (5 bases). V lost 2 bases and J 1 base, leaving 8 bases between the germline ends. The CDR3 length is 15 residues. Germline values: CDR1 ENHRY, CDR2 SYGVKD. CDR3 sequence: CAISEPTGNTGELFF. CDR3 nucleotide sequence: TGTGCCATCAGTGAGCCCACAGGGAACACCGGGGAGCTGTTTTTT.

The J gene is TRBJ1-5, the V gene TRBV5-6; 7 bases are a match to TRBD1. After removal of 1 base from V and 5 bases from J, the junction contained 9 bases not matched to a gene. Germline CDR1 SGHDT, CDR2 YYEEEE. The CDR3 runs to 16 residues. Written as DNA, the CDR3 is TGTGCCAGCAGCTTGATTAAGGACAGGTTGGATCAGCCCCAGCATTTT. It is translated as CASSLIKDRLDQPQHF.

The chain combines TRBV19 with TRBJ2-1; D is perhaps TRBD2 (5 bases). Trimming shortened V by 4 bases and J by 1 base, and 8 bases separated the two germline ends. This CDR3 is 14 amino acids long. Germline V lookup: CDR1 LNHDA, CDR2 SQIVND (reference sequence). The CDR3 DNA follows: TGTGCCAGTAGTAGAGGGAGATCCTACAATGAGCAGTTCTTC. Encoded protein: CASSRGRSYNEQFF.

The V call is TRBV11-3, the J call TRBJ1-6, with 9 bases lining up with TRBD1. Looked up from germline, CDR1 is SGHNT and CDR2 is YENEEA. Unmatched junction bases numbered 3, after V lost 3 bases and J lost 9 bases. The CDR3 has 14 residues. In nucleotides, the CDR3 is TGTGCCAGCAGCTTGACAGGGGGAGTTTCACCCCTCCACTTT. Its translation is CASSLTGGVSPLHF.

The chain carries TRBV7-3 and TRBJ2-1; no clear D. The germline V gene encodes CDR1 SGHTA and CDR2 FQGTGA. The CDR3 has 12 residues. V dropped 0 bases and J dropped 8 bases, with 5 bases sitting between them. The CDR3 region has the DNA TGTGCCAGCAGCTTAACGAGAGATGAGCAGTTCTTC. This codes for CASSLTRDEQFF. Full variable domain (missing parts from reference TRBV7-3 and TRBJ2-1): GAGVSQTPSNKVTEKGKYVELRCDPISGHTALYWYRQSLGQGPEFLIYFQGTGAADDSGLPNDRFFAVRPEGSVSTLKIQRTERGDSAVYLCASSLTRDEQFFGPGTRLTVL.

The V gene is TRBV19, the J gene TRBJ1-5, with 7 bases lining up with TRBD1. The V gene's germline CDR1 is LNHDA and CDR2 SQIVND (reference sequence). With V trimmed by 5 bases and J by 0 bases, 19 bases remained unmatched. The CDR3 spans 20 residues. The CDR3 sequence is CASSPQTGVGLPDSNQPQHF. The CDR3 DNA follows: TGTGCCAGTAGTCCGCAAACAGGGGTCGGCCTTCCTGATAGCAATCAGCCCCAGCATTTT. The whole variable domain, filled in from reference TRBV19 and TRBJ1-5, reads DGGITQSPKYLFRKEGQNVTLSCEQNLNHDAMYWYRQDPGQGLRLIYYSQIVNDFQKGDIAEGYSVSREKKESFPLTVTSAQKNPTAFYLCASSPQTGVGLPDSNQPQHFGDGTRLSIL.

V gene TRBV28 combines with J gene TRBJ1-2; 11 bases align to TRBD1. This CDR3 comprises 14 residues. Per germline, CDR1 MDHEN and CDR2 SYDVKM. Trimming took 6 bases from V and 4 from J; bases not matched to a gene: 4. Here the CDR3 DNA reads TGTGCCAGCAGCCAGGGACAGGGGGGCTATGGCTACACCTTC. Encoded protein: CASSQGQGGYGYTF.

V and J are TRBV5-1 and TRBJ1-4; no clear D. The CDR3 sequence is 12 residues long. CDR1 SGHRS and CDR2 YFSETQ come from the germline V gene. Trimming removed 2 bases at V and 8 bases at J, with 7 bases between. DNA of the CDR3: TGCGCCAGCAGCTTCGACTTGGAAAAACTGTTTTTT. Its protein product is CASSFDLEKLFF.